The 12 T cell receptor beta chains in this list originate from one sample, sequenced in a study of T cells in Graves' hyperthyroidism and ophthalmopathy. RNA transcripts served as the template for amplifying TCR beta CDR3 regions. HTBI primers drove first-round RT-PCR of the TCR CDR3. TCRdb recomputed calls from the multiplex PCR reads with MiXCR, one row per CDR3 protein. The table has around 250,000 distinct CDR3 sequences, roughly 22% seen once. The specimen was blood. The receptors were sampled from a middle-aged woman with Graves' ophthalmopathy.

This clonotype was recorded at least ten times. The chain links TRBV27 to TRBJ2-5; a possible D gene is TRBD2 (7 bases). V dropped 8 bases and J dropped 5 bases, with 15 bases sitting between them. Germline V gene lookup returns CDR1 MNHEY and CDR2 SMNVEV (reference sequence). The CDR3 extends over 13 amino acids. The CDR3 bases are TGTGCCAGCCAGGGGAGGGGACGCGAGACCCAGTACTTC. Translation: CASQGRGRETQYF.

This clonotype has just a few counts. The chain has TRBV6-1 and TRBJ2-2; D unclear. Trimming cost V 7 bases and J 1 base, with 7 bases left between them. CDR3 length equals 13 residues. CDR1 MNHNS and CDR2 SASEGT come from the germline V gene. CDR3 region: CASTMGNTGELFF. The CDR3 DNA reads as TGTGCCAGCACAATGGGGAACACCGGGGAGCTGTTTTTT.

This clonotype was counted ten times or more. This chain joins TRBV7-2 and TRBJ1-2, with D maybe TRBD1 (5 bases). CDR1 SGHTA and CDR2 FQGNSA come from the germline V gene. There are 15 residues in the CDR3. Deletions cut 2 bases from V and 1 base from J, with 11 bases between. The CDR3 protein is CASSLPGQHNYGYTF. For the CDR3, the DNA is TGTGCCAGCAGCTTACCAGGGCAGCATAACTATGGCTACACCTTC.

In its sample, this clonotype was seen many times. The CDR3 DNA sequence: TGCAGCGTTGCCACAGCCGTGTTCGGGGAGCAGTACTTC. This gives the protein CSVATAVFGEQYF. This rearrangement joins TRBV29-1 to TRBJ2-7, with D unclear. The germline gives CDR1 SQVTM, CDR2 ANQGSEA. The CDR3 runs to 13 residues. With 4 bases removed from V and 7 bases from J, the gap between germline ends came to 17 bases.

The chain employs TRBV28 and TRBJ2-4; 7 bases fit TRBD1. CDR1 and CDR2 (germline): MDHEN, SYDVKM. The CDR3 is made up of 16 amino acids. Trimming took 3 bases from V and 0 from J; bases not matched to a gene: 5. The CDR3 DNA reads TGTGCCAGCAGTTTCAACAGGGGCATAGCCAAAAACATTCAGTACTTC. Encoded protein: CASSFNRGIAKNIQYF.

This clonotype was counted many times. V is TRBV14 and J is TRBJ2-5, with D possibly matching TRBD1 (6 bases). Germline V gene data show CDR1 as SGHDN and CDR2 as FVKESK. The CDR3 contains 19 residues. V was shortened by 3 bases and J by 4 bases, with 27 bases between the two germline ends. The chain's CDR3 is CASSHGPSKGGALIETQYF. As DNA, the CDR3 is TGTGCCAGCAGCCACGGTCCGAGCAAAGGGGGAGCGTTGATAGAGACCCAGTACTTC. The complete variable domain, with remaining parts taken from reference TRBV14 and TRBJ2-5, reads EAGVTQFPSHSVIEKGQTVTLRCDPISGHDNLYWYRRVMGKEIKFLLHFVKESKQDESGMPNNRFLAERTGGTYSTLKVQPAELEDSGVYFCASSHGPSKGGALIETQYFGPGTRLLVL.

This clonotype has a count of ten or more. This rearrangement joins TRBV28 to TRBJ2-7, with D tentatively TRBD2 (5 bases). Germline CDR1 and CDR2: MDHEN and SYDVKM. The CDR3 sequence is 12 residues long. Trimming stripped 4 bases from V and 4 bases from J, with 8 bases between. This chain's CDR3 is CASSYGVYEQYF. As DNA, the CDR3 is TGTGCCAGCAGTTACGGGGTTTACGAGCAGTACTTC.

This clonotype was recorded many times. The chain recombines TRBV28 with TRBJ1-1; D is perhaps TRBD1 (5 bases). The V gene lost 7 bases and the J gene lost 4 bases, with 19 bases spanning the gap. Germline CDR1 MDHEN, CDR2 SYDVKM. This CDR3 has 15 residues. The CDR3 is CASTLLGDAGTEAFF. In DNA form, the CDR3 reads TGTGCCAGCACCCTATTAGGGGACGCTGGCACTGAAGCTTTCTTT.

This clonotype was recorded many times. The V call is TRBV5-1, the J call TRBJ2-7; 9 nucleotides line up with TRBD2. The germline V gene has CDR1 SGHRS and CDR2 YFSETQ. V lost 1 base to trimming and J lost 3 bases; unmatched junction nucleotides: 8. The CDR3 is made up of 16 amino acids. CDR3: CASSLIPSGIIYEQYF. The CDR3 DNA reads TGCGCCAGCAGCTTGATTCCTAGCGGGATAATCTACGAGCAGTACTTC.

This clonotype was seen at least ten times. CDR3 loop: CATSDPSGGNEKLFF. Written as DNA, the CDR3 is TGTGCCACCAGTGACCCCTCAGGGGGGAATGAAAAACTGTTTTTT. The rearrangement joins TRBV24-1 to TRBJ1-4; the match to TRBD1 covers 7 bases. CDR3 length equals 15 residues. The trim removed 4 bases at V and 5 bases at J, leaving 6 bases unmatched. Per the germline V gene, CDR1 is KGHDR and CDR2 is SFDVKD.

The chain couples TRBV3-1 to TRBJ2-7; possibly TRBD2 for D (5 bases). Trimming left V 4 bases short and J 2 bases short, with 9 bases between. The CDR3 spans 13 residues. Germline V lookup: CDR1 LGHDT, CDR2 YNNKEL (reference sequence). In nucleotides, the CDR3 is TGTGCCAGCAGCCGTCACGGGGCCTACGAGCAGTACTTC. This translates into CASSRHGAYEQYF.

This clonotype was seen at least ten times. The chain has TRBV20-1 and TRBJ2-7; 9 bases are shared with TRBD1. J lost 6 bases, V lost 4 bases, and 4 bases had no gene match. Germline V gene lookup returns CDR1 DFQATT and CDR2 SNEGSKA (reference sequence). The CDR3 runs 12 residues. CDR3: CSATGQGFEQYF. CDR3 in DNA: TGCAGTGCTACCGGACAGGGGTTCGAGCAGTACTTC.